These T cell receptor beta chains were read from a single sample in a study of beta chain features in type 1 diabetes. Method: immunoSEQ multiplex PCR; TCRdb's copy keeps in-frame clones and lacks some. The table shows nearly 700,000 clones, with under 15% occurring only once. Sequencing input: naive CD4+ T cells from blood. Receptor source: a man in his late teens or twenties with type 1 diabetes. The CDR3 runs from the conserved cysteine through the conserved F or W. The D gene is left open where the match is weak. The size of a clone is reported for some rows only, either as once, few or many, or as a class for expanded clones.

.	.	TRBV18	TRBJ2-5	CASSPPNGETQYF	TGTGCCAGCTCACCACCGAATGGAGAGACCCAGTACTTC
few	TRBD2	TRBV5-1	TRBJ2-3	CASSLAGGGTDTQYF	TGCGCCAGCAGCTTGGCTGGGGGAGGGACAGATACGCAGTATTTT
few	TRBD1	TRBV6-5	TRBJ2-3	CASSLSTGGTDTQYF	TGTGCCAGCAGCCTGTCCACAGGGGGCACAGATACGCAGTATTTT
.	.	TRBV7-2	TRBJ2-3	CASSLVQSTDTQYF	TGTGCCAGCAGCTTAGTCCAGAGCACAGATACGCAGTATTTT
.	.	TRBV5-1	TRBJ2-1	CASSLVYNEQFF	TGCGCCAGCAGCTTGGTATACAATGAGCAGTTCTTC
.	.	TRBV7-9	TRBJ1-5	CASSLTHQPQHF	TGTGCCAGCAGCTTAACCCATCAGCCCCAGCATTTT
.	.	TRBV2	TRBJ1-4	CASSESLWNEKLFF	TGTGCCAGCAGTGAAAGTCTATGGAACGAAAAACTGTTTTTT
few	.	TRBV5-1	TRBJ1-5	CASSLDDTYQPQHF	TGCGCCAGCAGCTTGGATGACACATATCAGCCCCAGCATTTT
.	.	TRBV5-4	TRBJ2-2	CASSLPLGESGELFF	TGTGCCAGCAGCTTGCCCCTGGGTGAATCCGGGGAGCTGTTTTTT
.	.	TRBV28	TRBJ1-5	CASSSGQSGVQPQHF	TGTGCCAGCAGTTCGGGACAATCAGGGGTTCAGCCCCAGCATTTT
.	TRBD1	TRBV4-1	TRBJ1-6	CASSQRGGLNNSPLHF	TGCGCCAGCAGCCAACGAGGGGGCCTAAATAATTCACCCCTCCACTTT
.	.	TRBV29-1	TRBJ2-7	CSVGGAGDPYEQYF	TGCAGCGTGGGGGGGGCAGGGGACCCCTACGAGCAGTACTTC
few	TRBD1	TRBV9	TRBJ2-1	CASSVGGGQGADEQFF	TGTGCCAGCAGCGTAGGCGGAGGACAGGGCGCAGATGAGCAGTTCTTC
few	.	TRBV30	TRBJ1-2	CGWAGGIYGYTF	TGTGGATGGGCGGGAGGGATCTATGGCTACACCTTC
few	.	TRBV5-6	TRBJ2-7	CASTLVGAYEQYF	TGTGCCAGCACACTAGTGGGGGCCTACGAGCAGTACTTC
.	TRBD1	TRBV6-1	TRBJ2-7	CASSEAGQGLFYEQYF	TGTGCCAGCAGTGAAGCTGGACAGGGCCTATTCTACGAGCAGTACTTC
.	.	TRBV19	TRBJ1-5	CASSIDLQPQHF	TGTGCCAGTAGTATAGATCTCCAGCCCCAGCATTTT
.	.	TRBV6-1	TRBJ1-3	CASSEAQGKTGNTIYF	TGTGCCAGCAGTGAAGCTCAGGGAAAGACTGGAAACACCATATATTTT
.	TRBD1	TRBV6-5	TRBJ1-1	CASSLDRGNTEAFF	TGTGCCAGCAGCCTTGACAGGGGGAACACTGAAGCTTTCTTT
.	.	TRBV10-3	TRBJ1-2	CAISDDRFWDYGYTF	TGTGCCATCAGTGACGATCGGTTCTGGGACTATGGCTACACCTTC